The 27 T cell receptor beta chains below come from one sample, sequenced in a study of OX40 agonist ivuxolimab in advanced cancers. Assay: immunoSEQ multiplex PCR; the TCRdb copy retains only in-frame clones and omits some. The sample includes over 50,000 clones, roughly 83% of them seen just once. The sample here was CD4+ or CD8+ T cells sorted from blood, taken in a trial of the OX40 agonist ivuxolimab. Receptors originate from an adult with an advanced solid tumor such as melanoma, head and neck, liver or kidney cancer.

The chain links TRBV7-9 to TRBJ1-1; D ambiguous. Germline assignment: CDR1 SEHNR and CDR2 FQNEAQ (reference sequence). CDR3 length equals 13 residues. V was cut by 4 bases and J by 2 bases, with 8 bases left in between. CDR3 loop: CASSSAGNTEAFF. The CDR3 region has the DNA TGTGCCAGCAGCTCGGCAGGTAACACTGAAGCTTTCTTT.

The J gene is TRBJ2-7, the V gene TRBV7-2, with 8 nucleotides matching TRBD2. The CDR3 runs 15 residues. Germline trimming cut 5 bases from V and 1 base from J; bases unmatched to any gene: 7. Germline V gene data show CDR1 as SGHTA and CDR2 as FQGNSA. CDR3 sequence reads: CASSLITSGSYEQYF. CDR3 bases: TGTGCCAGCAGCCTAATAACTAGCGGATCCTACGAGCAGTACTTC.

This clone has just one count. CDR3 residues: CASSLGLRNEQFF. Written as DNA, the CDR3 is TGTGCCAGCAGCCTGGGGTTAAGGAATGAGCAGTTCTTC. The J gene is TRBJ2-1, the V gene TRBV6-5; D is ambiguous. Per the germline V gene, CDR1 is MNHEY and CDR2 is SVGAGI. This CDR3 spans 13 amino acids. V was trimmed by 6 bases and J by 7 bases, leaving 13 bases between them.

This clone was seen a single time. CDR3 in DNA: TGTGCCAGCAGTCCCCAACCCCGAGGACCGGGGACCAACACTGAAGCTTTCTTT. Translating it yields CASSPQPRGPGTNTEAFF. The chain recombines TRBV27 with TRBJ1-1; the D gene is possibly TRBD1 (5 bases). The germline V gene encodes CDR1 MNHEY and CDR2 SMNVEV (reference sequence). This CDR3 is 18 amino acids long. The germline V and J ends were trimmed by 5 bases and 2 bases, with 24 bases remaining between them.

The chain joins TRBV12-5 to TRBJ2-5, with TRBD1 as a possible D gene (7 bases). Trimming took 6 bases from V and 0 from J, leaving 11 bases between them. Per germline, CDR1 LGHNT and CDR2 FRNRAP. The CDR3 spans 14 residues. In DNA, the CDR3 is TGTGCTAGTGGGGAGGGGGCCTACCAAGAGACCCAGTACTTC. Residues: CASGEGAYQETQYF.

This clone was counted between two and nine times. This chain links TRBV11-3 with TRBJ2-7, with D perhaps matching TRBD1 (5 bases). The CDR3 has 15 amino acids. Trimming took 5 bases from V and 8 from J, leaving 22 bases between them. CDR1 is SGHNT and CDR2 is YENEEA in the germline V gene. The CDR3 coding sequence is TGTGCCAGCAGCCCCGCCCCCGGACACTCTCACAAGCAGTACTTC. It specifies CASSPAPGHSHKQYF. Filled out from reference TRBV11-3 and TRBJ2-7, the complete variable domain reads EAGVVQSPRYKIIEKKQPVAFWCNPISGHNTLYWYLQNLGQGPELLIRYENEEAVDDSQLPKDRFSAERLKGVDSTLKIQPAELGDSAVYLCASSPAPGHSHKQYFGPGTRLTVT.

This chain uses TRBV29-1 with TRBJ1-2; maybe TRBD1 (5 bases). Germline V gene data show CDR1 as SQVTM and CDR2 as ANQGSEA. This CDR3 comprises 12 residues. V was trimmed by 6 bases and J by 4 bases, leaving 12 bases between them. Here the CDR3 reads CSVGDAAYGYTF. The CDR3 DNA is TGCAGCGTGGGGGACGCCGCCTATGGCTACACCTTC.

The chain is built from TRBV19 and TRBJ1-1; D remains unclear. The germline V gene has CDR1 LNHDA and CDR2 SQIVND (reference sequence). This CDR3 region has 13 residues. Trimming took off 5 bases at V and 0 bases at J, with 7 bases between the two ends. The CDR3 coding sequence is TGTGCCAGTAGTCCGACGGTGAACACTGAAGCTTTCTTT. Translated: CASSPTVNTEAFF.

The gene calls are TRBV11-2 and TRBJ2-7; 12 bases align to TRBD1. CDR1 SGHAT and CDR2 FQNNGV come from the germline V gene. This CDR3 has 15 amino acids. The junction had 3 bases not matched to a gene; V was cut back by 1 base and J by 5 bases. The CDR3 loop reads CASSLAGTGGHEQYF. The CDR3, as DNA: TGTGCCAGCAGCTTAGCAGGGACAGGGGGCCACGAGCAGTACTTC. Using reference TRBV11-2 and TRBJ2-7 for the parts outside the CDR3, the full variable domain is EAGVAQSPRYKIIEKRQSVAFWCNPISGHATLYWYQQILGQGPKLLIQFQNNGVVDDSQLPKDRFSAERLKGVDSTLKIQPAKLEDSAVYLCASSLAGTGGHEQYFGPGTRLTVT.

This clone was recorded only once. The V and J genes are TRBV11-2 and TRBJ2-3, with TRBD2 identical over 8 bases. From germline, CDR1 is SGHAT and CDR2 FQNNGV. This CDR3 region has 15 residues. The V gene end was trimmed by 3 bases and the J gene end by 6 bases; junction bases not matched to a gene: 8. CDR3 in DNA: TGTGCCAGCAGCTTCATTAGCGGGACGGGGGATACGCAGTATTTT. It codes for CASSFISGTGDTQYF.

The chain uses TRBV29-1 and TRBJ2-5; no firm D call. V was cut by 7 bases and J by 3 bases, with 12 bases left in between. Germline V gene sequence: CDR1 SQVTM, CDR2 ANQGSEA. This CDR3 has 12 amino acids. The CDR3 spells CSEVTGEETQYF. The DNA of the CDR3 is TGCAGCGAGGTCACGGGCGAAGAGACCCAGTACTTC.

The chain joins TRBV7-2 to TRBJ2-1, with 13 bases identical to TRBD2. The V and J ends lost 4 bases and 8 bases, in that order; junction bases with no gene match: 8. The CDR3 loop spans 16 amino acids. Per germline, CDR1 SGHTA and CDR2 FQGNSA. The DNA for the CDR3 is TGTGCCAGCAGCTCCCTCCGGACTAGCGGGAGTGATGAGCAGTTCTTC. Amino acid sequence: CASSSLRTSGSDEQFF.

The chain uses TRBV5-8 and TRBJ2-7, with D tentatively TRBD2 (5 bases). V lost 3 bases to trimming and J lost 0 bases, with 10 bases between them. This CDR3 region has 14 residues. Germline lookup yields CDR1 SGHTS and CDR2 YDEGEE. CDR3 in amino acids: CASSWYRDSYEQYF. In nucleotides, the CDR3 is TGTGCCAGCAGCTGGTACCGGGACTCCTACGAGCAGTACTTC.

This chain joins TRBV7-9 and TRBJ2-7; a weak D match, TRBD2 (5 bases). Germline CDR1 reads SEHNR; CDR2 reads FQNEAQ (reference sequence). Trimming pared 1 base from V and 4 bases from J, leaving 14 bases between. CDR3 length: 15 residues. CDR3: CASSLDGSPGYEQYF. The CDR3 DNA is TGTGCCAGCAGCTTAGATGGGAGCCCGGGTTACGAGCAGTACTTC.

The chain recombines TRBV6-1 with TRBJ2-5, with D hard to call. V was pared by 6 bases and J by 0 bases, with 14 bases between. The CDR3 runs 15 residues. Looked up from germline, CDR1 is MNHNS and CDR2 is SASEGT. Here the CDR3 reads CASSETDLDQETQYF. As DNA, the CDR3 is TGTGCCAGCAGCGAGACCGATCTAGACCAAGAGACCCAGTACTTC.

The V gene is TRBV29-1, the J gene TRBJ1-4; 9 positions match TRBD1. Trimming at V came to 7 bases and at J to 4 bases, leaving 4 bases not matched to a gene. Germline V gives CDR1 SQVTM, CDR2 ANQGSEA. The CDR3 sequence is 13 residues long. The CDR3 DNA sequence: TGCAGCGCCGGGACAGGGAGTAATGAAAAACTGTTTTTT. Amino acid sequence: CSAGTGSNEKLFF. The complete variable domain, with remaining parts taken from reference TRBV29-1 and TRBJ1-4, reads SAVISQKPSRDICQRGTSLTIQCQVDSQVTMMFWYRQQPGQSLTLIATANQGSEATYESGFVIDKFPISRPNLTFSTLTVSNMSPEDSSIYLCSAGTGSNEKLFFGSGTQLSVL.

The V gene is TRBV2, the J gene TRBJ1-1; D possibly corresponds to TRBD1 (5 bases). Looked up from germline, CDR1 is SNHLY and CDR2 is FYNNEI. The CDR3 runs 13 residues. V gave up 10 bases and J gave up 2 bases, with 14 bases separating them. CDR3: CATVRDRNTEAFF. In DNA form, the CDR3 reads TGTGCCACCGTCCGGGACCGTAACACTGAAGCTTTCTTT.

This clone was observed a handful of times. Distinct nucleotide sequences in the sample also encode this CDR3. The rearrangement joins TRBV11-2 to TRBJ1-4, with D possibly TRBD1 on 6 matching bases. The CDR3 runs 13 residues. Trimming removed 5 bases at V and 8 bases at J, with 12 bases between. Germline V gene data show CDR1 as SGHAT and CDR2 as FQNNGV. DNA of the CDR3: TGTGCCAGCAGCCCAGGGACACTGGAAAAACTGTTTTTT. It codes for CASSPGTLEKLFF.

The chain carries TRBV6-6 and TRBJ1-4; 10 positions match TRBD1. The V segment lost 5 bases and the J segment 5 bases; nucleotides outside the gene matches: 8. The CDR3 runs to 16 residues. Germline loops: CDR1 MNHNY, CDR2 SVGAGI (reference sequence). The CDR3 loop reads CASSRNGQGGNEKLFF. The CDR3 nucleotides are TGTGCCAGCAGTCGAAACGGACAGGGGGGAAATGAAAAACTGTTTTTT.

This chain's CDR3 is CASSLSPGLQYEQYF. Here the CDR3 DNA reads TGTGCCAGCAGCTTATCCCCGGGACTCCAATACGAGCAGTACTTC. This chain joins TRBV7-3 and TRBJ2-7; tentatively, D is TRBD2 (6 bases). Germline values: CDR1 SGHTA, CDR2 FQGTGA. V lost 2 bases and J lost 4, with 15 bases in between. The CDR3 spans 15 residues.

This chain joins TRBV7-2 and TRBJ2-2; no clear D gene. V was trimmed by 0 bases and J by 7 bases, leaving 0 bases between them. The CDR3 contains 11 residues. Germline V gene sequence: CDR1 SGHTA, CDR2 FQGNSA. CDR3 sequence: CASSLAGELFF. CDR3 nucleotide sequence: TGTGCCAGCAGCTTAGCCGGGGAGCTGTTTTTT.

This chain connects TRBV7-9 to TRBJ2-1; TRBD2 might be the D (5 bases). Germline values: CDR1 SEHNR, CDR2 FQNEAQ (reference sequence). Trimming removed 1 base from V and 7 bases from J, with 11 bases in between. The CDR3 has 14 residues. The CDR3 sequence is CASSLGAPGNEQFF. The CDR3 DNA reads TGTGCCAGCAGCTTAGGGGCCCCGGGGAATGAGCAGTTCTTC.

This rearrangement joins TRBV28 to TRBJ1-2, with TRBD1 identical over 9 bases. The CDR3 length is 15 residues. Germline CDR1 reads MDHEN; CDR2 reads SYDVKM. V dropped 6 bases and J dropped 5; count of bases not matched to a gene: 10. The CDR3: CASSPPTGQGYGYTF. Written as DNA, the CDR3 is TGTGCCAGCAGCCCACCCACGGGACAGGGTTATGGCTACACCTTC.

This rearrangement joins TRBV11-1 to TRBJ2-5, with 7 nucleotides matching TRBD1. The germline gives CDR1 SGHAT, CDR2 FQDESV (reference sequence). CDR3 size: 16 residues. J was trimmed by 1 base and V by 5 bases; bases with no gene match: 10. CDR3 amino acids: CASSRGTATIQETQYF. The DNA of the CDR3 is TGTGCCAGCAGCCGTGGGACAGCTACAATCCAAGAGACCCAGTACTTC.

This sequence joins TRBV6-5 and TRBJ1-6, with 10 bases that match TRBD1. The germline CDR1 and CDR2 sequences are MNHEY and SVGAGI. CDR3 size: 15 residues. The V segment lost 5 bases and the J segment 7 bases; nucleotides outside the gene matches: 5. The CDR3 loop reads CASSLPGQGNSPLHF. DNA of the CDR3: TGTGCCAGCAGTCTACCGGGACAGGGGAATTCACCCCTCCACTTT.

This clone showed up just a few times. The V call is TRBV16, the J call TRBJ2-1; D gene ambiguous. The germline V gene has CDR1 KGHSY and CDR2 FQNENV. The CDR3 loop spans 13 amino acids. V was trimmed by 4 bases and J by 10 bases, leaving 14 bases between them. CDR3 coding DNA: TGTGCCAGCAGCCGCGCACCGGGCCAGGAGCAGTTCTTC. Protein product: CASSRAPGQEQFF.

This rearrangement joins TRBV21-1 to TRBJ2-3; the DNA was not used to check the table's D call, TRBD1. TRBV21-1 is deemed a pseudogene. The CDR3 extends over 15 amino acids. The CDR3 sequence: CASGRTGEDTDTQYF. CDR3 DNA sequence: TGTGCCAGCGGGAGAACAGGGGAAGACACAGATACGCAGTATTTT.